This T cell receptor beta chain derives from a study of blood T cell repertoires in COVID-19. Study summary: Samples taken during acute and convalescent COVID-19 were collected in the United States, Italy and Spain. PBMCs, B-cell-depleted T cells, or T cells were the source of the cDNA or gDNA that made up the material.

How the authors handled the data: Reference gene primer amplification gave estimated nucleated cell counts. Using immunoSEQ multiplex PCR, the repertoire was profiled, and TCRdb retains in-frame clones only, with some absent. The V and J calls and the clone size are those of that table, but D and trimming were determined from the DNA. The repertoire holds over 200,000 clones, with about 86% as singletons. V lost 8 bases to trimming and J lost 7 bases; unmatched junction nucleotides: 19. CDR3 length: 17 residues. In germline, CDR1 is WSHSY, CDR2 SAAADI. Source material: peripheral blood. The chain couples TRBV10-2 to TRBJ2-1, with TRBD2 matching 8 bases. The receptor comes from a man at least 80 years old with acute or convalescent COVID-19. The CDR3 DNA is TGCGCCAGCGCCCTAGCGGGTCCCCGGGCCGTATTAAATGAGCAGTTCTTC. Translation: CASALAGPRAVLNEQFF.